This TCR beta chain was recorded in a study of blood T cell repertoires in COVID-19. Trimming took 3 bases from V and 6 from J; bases not matched to a gene: 7. Looked up from germline, CDR1 is SNHLY and CDR2 is FYNNEI. There are 14 residues in the CDR3. Original processing methods: Amplification of reference gene primers was used by the study to estimate nucleated cell counts. Sequencing was performed with immunoSEQ multiplex PCR; in TCRdb, only in-frame clones are kept and a portion is missing. That table is the source of V, J and clone size, and D and trimming were worked out from the DNA. The sample lists 490,000 or so clones; roughly nine tenths were seen once.

V usage is TRBV2 and J usage is TRBJ1-2; 7 nucleotides align to TRBD1. The receptor comes from a woman aged 60 to 75 who had recovered from COVID-19. Source material: PBMCs or T cells enriched from blood (not recorded which). CDR3 sequence (DNA): TGTGCCAGCAGTGACCAGGGGACAGTTAATGGCTACACCTTC. It specifies CASSDQGTVNGYTF.